This T cell receptor beta chain was sequenced in a study of OX40 agonist ivuxolimab in advanced cancers. Context from the whole study: The costimulatory receptor OX40 (CD134) was targeted by ivuxolimab, a fully human IgG2 agonistic monoclonal antibody. Intravenous ivuxolimab was administered to patients every 2 weeks at six dose levels: 0.01, 0.1, 0.3, 1.5, 3 and 10 mg/kg. Of the approximately 50 patients in dose escalation, about 20 had hepatocellular carcinoma, some 15 had melanoma, 9 had renal cell carcinoma and 9 had head and neck cancer. In the dose-escalation cohort, roughly 82% of patients were male, and the mean age was 60 years with a range of roughly 20 to 85. Prior anti-PD-1, anti-PD-L1 or anti-CTLA-4 therapy was permitted, and approximately 40% of dose-escalation patients had received checkpoint inhibitors. Three dose-escalation patients achieved partial responses, one with hepatocellular carcinoma and two with cutaneous melanoma. The purpose of peripheral TCRbeta sequencing was to test whether ivuxolimab changed TCR sequence diversity and led to clonal T-cell expansion. The paper describes the monotherapy dose-escalation part (N of about 57 patients) of the phase I trial of ivuxolimab. The paper's findings and limits, for the study overall: Low levels of normalized T-cell clonal expansion were also seen in some patients who did not respond. After ivuxolimab, more expanded clones were found on average in CD8+ T cells than in CD4+ T cells. At doses from 0.1 to 3.0 mg/kg, clonal expansion was seen in both CD4+ and CD8+ blood T cells between baseline and week 6. In the 0.1-3.0 mg/kg groups, partial responders were among the patients with the lowest normalized peripheral clonal expansion, particularly in CD8+ T cells. Which antigens the clonally expanded peripheral T cells were specific for was not determined.

To sequence the TCRbeta CDR3 region, genomic DNA was isolated from the sorted cells. TCRbeta CDR3 regions were sequenced using the immunoSEQ Assay. Drawn from immuneACCESS, this table holds only the in-frame rearrangements with V and J called that TCRdb kept. Clones are partly lost; checked studies trace under half to an unresolved V gene and leave the rest unexplained. Across this sample there are about 36,000 clones, with around 77% seen only once. Of the sample, roughly 23% is held by the ten largest clones. Its CDR3 holds 19 amino acids, cysteine through phenylalanine. Only CDR3 DNA is held: 57 bases, read in frame from base 1. V was cut back by 3 bases and J by 4 bases, leaving a gap of 25 bases between them. According to the germline V gene, CDR1 reads MDHEN and CDR2 reads SYDVKM. To note about this clone: Its specific antigen is unknown. Base qualities were left out, and no much larger clone turns up one base away.

The trial excluded patients who had a history of autoimmune disease or who were on systemic immunosuppression. In every dose cohort, peripheral blood was drawn for TCR sequencing at baseline, cycle 4 day 1, and cycle 7 day 1. The samples were drawn from a first-in-human, open-label, multicenter phase I dose-escalation trial of ivuxolimab. Adults with locally advanced or metastatic melanoma, renal cell, hepatocellular, or head and neck squamous cell carcinoma were enrolled in the trial. Before TCR sequencing, CD4+ T cells and CD8+ T cells from peripheral blood were sorted into separate populations. The receptor's source is an adult with an advanced solid tumor such as melanoma, head and neck, liver or kidney cancer. The sample consisted of CD4+ or CD8+ T cells sorted from blood, taken in a trial of the OX40 agonist ivuxolimab. In this chain, TRBV28 is recombined with TRBJ1-5; no D gene is confidently identified. The CDR3 here reads CASSFRRWRLGFRNQPQHF. The nucleotides are TGTGCCAGCAGTTTTCGAAGGTGGAGGTTAGGGTTTAGGAATCAGCCCCAGCATTTT.